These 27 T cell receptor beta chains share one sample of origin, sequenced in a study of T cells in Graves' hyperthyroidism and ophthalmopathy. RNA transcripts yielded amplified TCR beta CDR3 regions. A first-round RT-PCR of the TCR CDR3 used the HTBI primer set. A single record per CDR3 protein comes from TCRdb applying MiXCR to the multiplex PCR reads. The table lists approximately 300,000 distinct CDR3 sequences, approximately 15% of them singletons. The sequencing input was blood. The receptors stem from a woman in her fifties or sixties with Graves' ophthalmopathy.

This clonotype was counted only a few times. CDR3 DNA: TGTGCCAGTGCCGAAGAGGGCAGATTTAAAGCTTTCTTT. This gives the protein CASAEEGRFKAFF. The chain links TRBV19 to TRBJ1-1, with D hard to call. The CDR3 spans 13 residues. The germline V and J ends were trimmed by 8 bases and 9 bases, with 19 bases remaining between them. Germline CDR1 reads LNHDA; CDR2 reads SQIVND (reference sequence).

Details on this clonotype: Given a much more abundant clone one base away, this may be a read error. The CDR3 DNA follows: TGTGCCAGCACCCCGGGGGACTATGGCTACACCTTC. This gives the protein CASTPGDYGYTF. This sequence joins TRBV11-2 and TRBJ1-2; weak D call: TRBD1 (5 bases). Germline assignment: CDR1 SGHAT and CDR2 FQNNGV. The CDR3 extends over 12 amino acids. Trimming cost V 7 bases and J 3 bases, with 9 bases left between them.

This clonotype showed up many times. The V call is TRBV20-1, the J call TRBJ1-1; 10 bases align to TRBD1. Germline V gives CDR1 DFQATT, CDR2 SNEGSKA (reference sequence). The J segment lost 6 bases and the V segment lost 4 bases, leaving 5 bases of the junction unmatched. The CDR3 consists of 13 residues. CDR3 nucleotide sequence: TGCAGTGCTATCCGGGACAGGGGCGCTGAAGCTTTCTTT. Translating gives CSAIRDRGAEAFF.

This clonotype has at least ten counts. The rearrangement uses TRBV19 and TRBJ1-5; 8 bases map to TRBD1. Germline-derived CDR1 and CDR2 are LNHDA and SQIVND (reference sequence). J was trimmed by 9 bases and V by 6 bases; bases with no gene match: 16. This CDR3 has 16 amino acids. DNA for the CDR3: TGTGCCAGTAGAAACGACAGGGGAGCCTCGGGTTTGCCCCAGCATTTT. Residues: CASRNDRGASGLPQHF.

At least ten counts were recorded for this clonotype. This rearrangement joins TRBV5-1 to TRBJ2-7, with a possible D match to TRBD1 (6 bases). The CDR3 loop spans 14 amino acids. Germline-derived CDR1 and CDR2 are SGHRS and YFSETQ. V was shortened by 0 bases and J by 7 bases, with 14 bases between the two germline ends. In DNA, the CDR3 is TGCGCCAGCAGCTTGGCCGTACAGGGTCGGGAGCAGTACTTC. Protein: CASSLAVQGREQYF.

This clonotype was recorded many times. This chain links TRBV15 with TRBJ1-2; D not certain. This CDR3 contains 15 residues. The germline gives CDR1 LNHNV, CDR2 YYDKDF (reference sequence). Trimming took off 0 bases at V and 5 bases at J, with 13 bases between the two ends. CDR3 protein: CATSRDFAEVYGYTF. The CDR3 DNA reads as TGTGCCACCAGCAGAGATTTCGCAGAAGTTTATGGCTACACCTTC.

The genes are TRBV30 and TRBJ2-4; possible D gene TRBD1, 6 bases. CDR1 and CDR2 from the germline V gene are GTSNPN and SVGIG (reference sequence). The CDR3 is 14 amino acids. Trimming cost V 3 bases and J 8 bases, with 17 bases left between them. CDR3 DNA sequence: TGTGCCTGGAGGCAGGGGCCTTCAGGCGACATTCAGTACTTC. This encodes CAWRQGPSGDIQYF.

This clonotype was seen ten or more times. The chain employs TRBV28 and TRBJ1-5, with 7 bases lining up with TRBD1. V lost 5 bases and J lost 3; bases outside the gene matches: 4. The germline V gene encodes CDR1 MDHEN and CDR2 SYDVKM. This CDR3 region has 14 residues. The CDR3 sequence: CASSDGQANQPQHF. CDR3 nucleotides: TGTGCCAGCAGTGATGGACAGGCCAATCAGCCCCAGCATTTT.

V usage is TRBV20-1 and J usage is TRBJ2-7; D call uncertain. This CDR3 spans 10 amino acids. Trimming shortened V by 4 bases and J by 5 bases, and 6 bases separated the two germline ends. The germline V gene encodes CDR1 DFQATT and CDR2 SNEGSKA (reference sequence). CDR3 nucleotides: TGCAGTGCTATTATGGACGAGCAGTACTTC. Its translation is CSAIMDEQYF.

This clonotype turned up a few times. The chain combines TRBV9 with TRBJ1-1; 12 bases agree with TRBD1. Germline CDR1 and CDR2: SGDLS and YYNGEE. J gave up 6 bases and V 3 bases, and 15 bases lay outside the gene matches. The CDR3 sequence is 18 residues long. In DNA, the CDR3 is TGTGCCAGCAGCGCCAATCCCGGGACAGGGGGCCCGGGGGCTGAAGCTTTCTTT. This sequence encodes CASSANPGTGGPGAEAFF.

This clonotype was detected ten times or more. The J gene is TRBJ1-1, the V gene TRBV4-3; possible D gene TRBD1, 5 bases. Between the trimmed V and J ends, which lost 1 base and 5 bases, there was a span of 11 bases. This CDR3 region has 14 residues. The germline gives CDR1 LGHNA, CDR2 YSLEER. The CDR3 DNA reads TGCGCCAGCAGCCAAGGGGAGGGGTGGACTGAAGCTTTCTTT. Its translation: CASSQGEGWTEAFF.

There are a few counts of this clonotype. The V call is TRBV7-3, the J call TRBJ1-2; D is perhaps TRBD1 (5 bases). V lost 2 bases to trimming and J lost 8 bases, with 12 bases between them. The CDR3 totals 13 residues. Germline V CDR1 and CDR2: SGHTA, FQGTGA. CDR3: CASSLGFGAGYTF. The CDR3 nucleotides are TGTGCCAGCAGCTTAGGTTTTGGGGCGGGCTACACCTTC.

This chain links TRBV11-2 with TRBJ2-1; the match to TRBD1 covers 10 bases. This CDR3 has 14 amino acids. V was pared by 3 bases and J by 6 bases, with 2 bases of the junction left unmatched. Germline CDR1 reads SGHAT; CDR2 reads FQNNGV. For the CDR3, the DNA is TGTGCCAGCAGCTTCGGGACAGGGGTCAATGAGCAGTTCTTC. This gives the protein CASSFGTGVNEQFF.

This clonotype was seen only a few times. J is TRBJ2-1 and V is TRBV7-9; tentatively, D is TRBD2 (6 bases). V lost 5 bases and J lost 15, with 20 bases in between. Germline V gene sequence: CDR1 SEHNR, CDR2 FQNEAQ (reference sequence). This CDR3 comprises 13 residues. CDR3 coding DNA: TGTGCCAGCAGCAAGGGAGGAGGGACGGCGTGGTTCTTC. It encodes CASSKGGGTAWFF. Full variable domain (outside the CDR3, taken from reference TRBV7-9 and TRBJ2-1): DTGVSQNPRHKITKRGQNVTFRCDPISEHNRLYWYRQTLGQGPEFLTYFQNEAQLEKSRLLSDRFSAERPKGSFSTLEIQRTEQGDSAMYLCASSKGGGTAWFFGPGTRLTVL.

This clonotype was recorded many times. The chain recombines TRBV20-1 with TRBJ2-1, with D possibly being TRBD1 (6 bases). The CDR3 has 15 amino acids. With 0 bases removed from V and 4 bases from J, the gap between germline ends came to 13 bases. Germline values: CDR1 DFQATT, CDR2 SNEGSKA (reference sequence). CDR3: CSARDQDRSYNEQFF. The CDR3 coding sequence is TGCAGTGCTAGAGATCAGGACAGATCTTACAATGAGCAGTTCTTC.

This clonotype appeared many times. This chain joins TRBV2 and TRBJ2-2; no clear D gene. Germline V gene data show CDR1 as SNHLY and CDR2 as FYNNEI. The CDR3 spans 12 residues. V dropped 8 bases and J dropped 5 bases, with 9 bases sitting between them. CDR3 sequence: CASRSRTGELFF. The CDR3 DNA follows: TGTGCCAGCCGTTCGCGAACCGGGGAGCTGTTTTTT. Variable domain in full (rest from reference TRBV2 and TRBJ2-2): EPEVTQTPSHQVTQMGQEVILRCVPISNHLYFYWYRQILGQKVEFLVSFYNNEISEKSEIFDDQFSVERPDGSNFTLKIRSTKLEDSAMYFCASRSRTGELFFGEGSRLTVL.

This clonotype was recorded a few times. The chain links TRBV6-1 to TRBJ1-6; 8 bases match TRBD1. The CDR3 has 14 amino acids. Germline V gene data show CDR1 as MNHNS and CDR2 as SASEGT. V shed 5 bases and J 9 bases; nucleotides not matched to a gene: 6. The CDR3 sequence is CASSNRGYSSPLHF. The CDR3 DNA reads TGTGCCAGCAGTAACAGGGGGTACAGTTCACCCCTCCACTTT.

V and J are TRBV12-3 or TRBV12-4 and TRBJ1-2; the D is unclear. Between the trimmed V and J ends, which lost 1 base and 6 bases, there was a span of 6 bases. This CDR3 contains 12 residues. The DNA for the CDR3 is TGTGCCAGCAGTTTAGAGTGGAATGGCTACACCTTC. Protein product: CASSLEWNGYTF.

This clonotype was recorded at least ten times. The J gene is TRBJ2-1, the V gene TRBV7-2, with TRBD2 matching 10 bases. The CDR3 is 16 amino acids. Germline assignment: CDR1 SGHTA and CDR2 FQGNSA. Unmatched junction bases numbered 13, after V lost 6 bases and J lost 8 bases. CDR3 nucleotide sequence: TGTGCCAGCAGACCCGGACTAGCGGAGAGTCCCTATGAGCAGTTCTTC. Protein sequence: CASRPGLAESPYEQFF.

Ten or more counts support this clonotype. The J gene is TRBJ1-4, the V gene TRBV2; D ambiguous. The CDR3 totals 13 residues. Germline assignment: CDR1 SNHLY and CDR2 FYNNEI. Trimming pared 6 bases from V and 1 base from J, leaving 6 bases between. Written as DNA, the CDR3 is TGTGCCAGCAGCCTCGAAACTAATGAAAAACTGTTTTTT. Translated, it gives CASSLETNEKLFF.

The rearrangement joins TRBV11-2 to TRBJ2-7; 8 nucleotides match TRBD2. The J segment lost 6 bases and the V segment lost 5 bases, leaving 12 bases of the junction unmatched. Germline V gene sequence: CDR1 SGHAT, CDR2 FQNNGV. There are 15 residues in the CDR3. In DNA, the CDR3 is TGTGCCAGCAGCCACCCCGGGGCGGGAGGTCCCGAGCAGTACTTC. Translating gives CASSHPGAGGPEQYF.

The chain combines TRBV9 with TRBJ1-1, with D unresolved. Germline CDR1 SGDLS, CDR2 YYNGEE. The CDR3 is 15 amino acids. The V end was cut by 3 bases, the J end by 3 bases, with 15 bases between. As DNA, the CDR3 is TGTGCCAGCAGCGCCGGATGGGGTGGGGACACTGAAGCTTTCTTT. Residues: CASSAGWGGDTEAFF. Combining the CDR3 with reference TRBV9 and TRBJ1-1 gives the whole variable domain DSGVTQTPKHLITATGQRVTLRCSPRSGDLSVYWYQQSLDQGLQFLIQYYNGEERAKGNILERFSAQQFPDLHSELNLSSLELGDSALYFCASSAGWGGDTEAFFGQGTRLTVV.

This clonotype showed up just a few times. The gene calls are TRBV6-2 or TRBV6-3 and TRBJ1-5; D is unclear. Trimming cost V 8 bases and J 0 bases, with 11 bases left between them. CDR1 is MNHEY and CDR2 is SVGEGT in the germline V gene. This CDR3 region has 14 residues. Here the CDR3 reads CASGDEVSNQPQHF. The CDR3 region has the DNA TGTGCCAGCGGCGACGAGGTTAGCAATCAGCCCCAGCATTTT.

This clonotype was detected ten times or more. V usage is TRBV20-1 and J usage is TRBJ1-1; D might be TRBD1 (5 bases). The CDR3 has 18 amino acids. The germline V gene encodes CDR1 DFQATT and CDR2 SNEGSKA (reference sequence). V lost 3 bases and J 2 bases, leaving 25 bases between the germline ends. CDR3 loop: CSARDWEGQVGPNTEAFF. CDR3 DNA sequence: TGCAGTGCTAGGGACTGGGAGGGGCAGGTAGGCCCTAACACTGAAGCTTTCTTT.

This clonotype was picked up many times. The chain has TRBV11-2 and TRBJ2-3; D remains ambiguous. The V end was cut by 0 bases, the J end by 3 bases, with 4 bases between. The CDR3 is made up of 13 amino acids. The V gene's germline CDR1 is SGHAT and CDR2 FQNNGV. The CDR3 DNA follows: TGTGCCAGCAGCTTAGATCTGACAGATACGCAGTATTTT. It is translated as CASSLDLTDTQYF.

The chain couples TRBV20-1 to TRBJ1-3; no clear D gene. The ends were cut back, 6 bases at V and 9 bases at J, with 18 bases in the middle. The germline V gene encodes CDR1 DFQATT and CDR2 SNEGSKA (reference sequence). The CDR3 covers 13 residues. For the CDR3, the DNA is TGCAGTGCCAGCCAGGTCTTAGAGGGCACCATATATTTT. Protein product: CSASQVLEGTIYF.

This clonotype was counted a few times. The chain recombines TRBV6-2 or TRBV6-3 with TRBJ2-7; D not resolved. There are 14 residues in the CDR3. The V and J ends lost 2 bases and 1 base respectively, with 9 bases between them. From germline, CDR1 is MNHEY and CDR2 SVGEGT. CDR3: CASSYGEVSYEQYF. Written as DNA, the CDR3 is TGTGCCAGCAGTTACGGCGAGGTATCCTACGAGCAGTACTTC.